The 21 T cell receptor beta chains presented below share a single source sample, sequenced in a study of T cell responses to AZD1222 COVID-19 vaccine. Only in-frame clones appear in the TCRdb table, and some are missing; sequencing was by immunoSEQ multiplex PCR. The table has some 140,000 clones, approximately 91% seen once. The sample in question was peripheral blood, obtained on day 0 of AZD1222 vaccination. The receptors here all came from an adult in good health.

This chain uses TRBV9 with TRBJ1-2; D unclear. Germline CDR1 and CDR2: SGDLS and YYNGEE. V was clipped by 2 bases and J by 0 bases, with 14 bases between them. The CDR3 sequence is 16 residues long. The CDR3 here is CASSVAAIDPNYGYTF. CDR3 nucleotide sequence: TGTGCCAGCAGCGTGGCAGCTATCGACCCTAACTATGGCTACACCTTC.

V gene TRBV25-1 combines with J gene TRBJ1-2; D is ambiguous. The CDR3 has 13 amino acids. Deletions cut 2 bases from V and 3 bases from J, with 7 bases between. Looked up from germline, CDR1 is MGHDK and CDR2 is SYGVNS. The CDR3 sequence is CASSESGYYGYTF. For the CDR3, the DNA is TGTGCCAGCAGTGAAAGTGGGTACTATGGCTACACCTTC.

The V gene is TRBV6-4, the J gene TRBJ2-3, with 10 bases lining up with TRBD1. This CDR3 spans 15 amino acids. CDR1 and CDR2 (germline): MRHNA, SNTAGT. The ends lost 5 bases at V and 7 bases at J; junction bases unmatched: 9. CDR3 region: CASSPGTGVSYTQYF. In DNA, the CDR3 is TGTGCCAGCAGTCCCGGGACAGGGGTCAGTTATACGCAGTATTTT.

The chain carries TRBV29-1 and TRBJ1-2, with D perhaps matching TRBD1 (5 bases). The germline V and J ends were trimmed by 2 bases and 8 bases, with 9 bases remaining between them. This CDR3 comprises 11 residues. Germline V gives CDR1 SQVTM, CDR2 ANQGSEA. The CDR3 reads CSVEQGSGYTF. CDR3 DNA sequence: TGCAGCGTTGAACAGGGAAGCGGCTACACCTTC.

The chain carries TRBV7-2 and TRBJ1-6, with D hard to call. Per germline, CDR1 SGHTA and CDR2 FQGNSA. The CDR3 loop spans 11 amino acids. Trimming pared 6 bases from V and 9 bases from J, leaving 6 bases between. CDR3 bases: TGTGCCAGCAGGTCGAGTTCACCCCTCCACTTT. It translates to CASRSSSPLHF.

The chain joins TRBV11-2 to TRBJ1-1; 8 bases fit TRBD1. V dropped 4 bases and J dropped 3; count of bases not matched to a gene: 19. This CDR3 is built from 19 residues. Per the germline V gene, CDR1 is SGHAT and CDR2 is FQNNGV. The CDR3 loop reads CASSSGGAGGVWGDTEAFF. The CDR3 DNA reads TGTGCCAGCAGCTCCGGCGGTGCAGGGGGCGTGTGGGGCGACACTGAAGCTTTCTTT.

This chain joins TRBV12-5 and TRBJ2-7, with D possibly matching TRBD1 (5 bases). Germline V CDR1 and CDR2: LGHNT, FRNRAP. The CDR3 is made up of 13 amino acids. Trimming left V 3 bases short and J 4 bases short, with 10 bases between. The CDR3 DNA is TGTGCTAGTGGTTTAGGGGCTGGATACGAGCAGTACTTC. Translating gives CASGLGAGYEQYF.

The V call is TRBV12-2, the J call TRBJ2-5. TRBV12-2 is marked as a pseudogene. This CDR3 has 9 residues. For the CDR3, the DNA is TGTGCAAGTCACCCGACCCAGTACTTC. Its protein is CASHPTQYF.

CDR3: CASSLGLAANTGELFF. CDR3 sequence (DNA): TGCGCCAGCAGCTTGGGGCTAGCGGCGAACACCGGGGAGCTGTTTTTT. This chain links TRBV5-1 with TRBJ2-2; 7 bases are a match to TRBD2. Unmatched junction bases numbered 2, after V lost 0 bases and J lost 0 bases. This CDR3 contains 16 residues. Germline loops: CDR1 SGHRS, CDR2 YFSETQ.

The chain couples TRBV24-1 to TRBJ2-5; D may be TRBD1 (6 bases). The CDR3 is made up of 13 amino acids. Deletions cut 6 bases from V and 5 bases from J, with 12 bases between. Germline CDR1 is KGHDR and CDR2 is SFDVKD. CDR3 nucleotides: TGTGCCACCAGTCATACAGGGTCGGAGACCCAGTACTTC. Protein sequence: CATSHTGSETQYF.

Here the CDR3 DNA reads TGCGCCAGCAGCCAAACCACCAGGGGGCTCGAGGGCTACACCTTC. It specifies CASSQTTRGLEGYTF. The J gene is TRBJ1-2, the V gene TRBV4-3; 8 bases align to TRBD1. Germline lookup yields CDR1 LGHNA and CDR2 YSLEER. The trim removed 2 bases at V and 8 bases at J, leaving 10 bases unmatched. The CDR3 has 15 amino acids.

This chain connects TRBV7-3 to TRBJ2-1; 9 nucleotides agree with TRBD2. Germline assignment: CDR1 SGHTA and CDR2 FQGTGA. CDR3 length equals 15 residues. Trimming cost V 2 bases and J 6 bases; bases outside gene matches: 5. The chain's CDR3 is CASSLAGGPGNEQFF. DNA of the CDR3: TGTGCCAGCAGCTTAGCGGGGGGGCCCGGCAATGAGCAGTTCTTC.

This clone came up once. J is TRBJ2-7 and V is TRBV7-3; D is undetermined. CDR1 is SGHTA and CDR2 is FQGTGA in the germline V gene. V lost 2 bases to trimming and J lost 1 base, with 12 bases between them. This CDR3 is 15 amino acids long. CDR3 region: CASSLLRDTSYEQYF. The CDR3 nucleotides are TGTGCCAGCAGCTTACTCCGAGACACGTCCTACGAGCAGTACTTC. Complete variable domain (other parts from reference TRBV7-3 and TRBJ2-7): GAGVSQTPSNKVTEKGKYVELRCDPISGHTALYWYRQSLGQGPEFLIYFQGTGAADDSGLPNDRFFAVRPEGSVSTLKIQRTERGDSAVYLCASSLLRDTSYEQYFGPGTRLTVT.

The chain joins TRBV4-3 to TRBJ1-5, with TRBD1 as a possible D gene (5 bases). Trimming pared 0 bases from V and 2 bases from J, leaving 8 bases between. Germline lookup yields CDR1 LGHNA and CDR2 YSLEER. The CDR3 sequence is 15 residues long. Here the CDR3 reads CASSQDWGGNQPQHF. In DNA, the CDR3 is TGCGCCAGCAGCCAAGATTGGGGGGGCAATCAGCCCCAGCATTTT.

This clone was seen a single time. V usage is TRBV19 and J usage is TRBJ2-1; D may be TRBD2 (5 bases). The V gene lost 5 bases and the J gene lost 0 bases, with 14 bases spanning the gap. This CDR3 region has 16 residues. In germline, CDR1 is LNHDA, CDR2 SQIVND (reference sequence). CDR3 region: CASSPPAGSSYNEQFF. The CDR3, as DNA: TGTGCCAGTAGTCCCCCCGCGGGCAGCTCCTACAATGAGCAGTTCTTC.

CDR3 sequence (DNA): TGTGCCAGCAGCCCCAACAGGGGACGCAATCAGCCCCAGCATTTT. Amino acids: CASSPNRGRNQPQHF. The chain uses TRBV5-5 and TRBJ1-5, with 7 bases fitting TRBD1. The germline gives CDR1 SGHKS, CDR2 YYEKEE (reference sequence). This CDR3 is built from 15 residues. Trimming took 4 bases from V and 2 from J; bases not matched to a gene: 6.

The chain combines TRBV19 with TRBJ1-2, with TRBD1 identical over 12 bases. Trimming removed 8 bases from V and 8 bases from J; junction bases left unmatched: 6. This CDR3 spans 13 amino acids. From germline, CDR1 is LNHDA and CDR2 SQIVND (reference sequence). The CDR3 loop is CASRDRGRPGYTF. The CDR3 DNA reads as TGTGCCAGTCGGGACAGGGGGCGCCCGGGCTACACCTTC.

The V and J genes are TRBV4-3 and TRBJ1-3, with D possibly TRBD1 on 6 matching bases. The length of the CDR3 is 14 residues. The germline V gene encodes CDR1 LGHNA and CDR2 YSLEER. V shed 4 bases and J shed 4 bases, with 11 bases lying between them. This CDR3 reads CASSPGTPGNTIYF. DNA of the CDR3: TGCGCCAGCAGCCCCGGGACACCCGGAAACACCATATATTTT.

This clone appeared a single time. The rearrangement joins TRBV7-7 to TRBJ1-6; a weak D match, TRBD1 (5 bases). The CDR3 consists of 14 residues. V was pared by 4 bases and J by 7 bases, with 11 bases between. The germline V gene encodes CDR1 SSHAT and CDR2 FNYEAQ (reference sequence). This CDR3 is CASSSFRDNSPLHF. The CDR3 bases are TGTGCCAGCAGCTCATTCAGGGACAATTCACCCCTCCACTTT.

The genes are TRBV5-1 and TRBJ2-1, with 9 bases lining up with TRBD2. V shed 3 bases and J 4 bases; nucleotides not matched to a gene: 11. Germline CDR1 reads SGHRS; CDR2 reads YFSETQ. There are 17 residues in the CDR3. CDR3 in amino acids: CASSWPSERGVYNEQFF. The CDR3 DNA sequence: TGCGCCAGCAGCTGGCCAAGCGAGCGGGGGGTATACAATGAGCAGTTCTTC.

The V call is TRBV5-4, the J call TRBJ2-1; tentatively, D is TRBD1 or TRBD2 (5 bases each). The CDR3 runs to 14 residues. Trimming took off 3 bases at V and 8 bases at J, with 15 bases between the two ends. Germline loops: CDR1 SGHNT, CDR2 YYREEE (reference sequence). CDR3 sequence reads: CASSSVARGDEQFF. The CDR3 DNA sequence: TGTGCCAGCAGCTCGGTGGCTCGGGGCGATGAGCAGTTCTTC.